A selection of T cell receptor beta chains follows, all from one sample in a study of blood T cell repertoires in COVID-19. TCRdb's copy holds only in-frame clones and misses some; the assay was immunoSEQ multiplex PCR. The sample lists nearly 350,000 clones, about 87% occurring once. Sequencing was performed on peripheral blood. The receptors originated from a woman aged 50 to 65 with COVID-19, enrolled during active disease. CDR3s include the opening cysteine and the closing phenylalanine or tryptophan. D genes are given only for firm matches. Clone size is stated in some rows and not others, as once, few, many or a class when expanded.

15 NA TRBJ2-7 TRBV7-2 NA TGTGCCAGCAGCCTCGTGTCGAGCGGGTCCTACGAGCAGTACTTC CASSLVSSGSYEQYF
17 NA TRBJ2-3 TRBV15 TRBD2 TGTGCCACAGCGGACTCGCGGGGGGCTAGCAGTAGGTATACGCAGTATTTT CATADSRGASSRYTQYF
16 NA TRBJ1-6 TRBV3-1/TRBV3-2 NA TGTGCCAGCAGCCAAGATGGACAGAAATATAATTCACCCCTCCACTTT CASSQDGQKYNSPLHF
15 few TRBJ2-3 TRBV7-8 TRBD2 TGTGCCAGCAGCCGGGGGGGACTGAGCGGGGATACGCAGTATTTT CASSRGGLSGDTQYF
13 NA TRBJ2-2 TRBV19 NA TGTGCCAGTAGTATTAGGGGGTTCGGGGAGCTGTTTTTT CASSIRGFGELFF
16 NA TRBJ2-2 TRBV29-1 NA TGCAGCGTTACTTACAGGGGGGGACAGAACACCGGGGAGCTGTTTTTT CSVTYRGGQNTGELFF
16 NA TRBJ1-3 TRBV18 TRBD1 TGTGCCAGCTCATCCTGGACAGGGGGCTATGGAAACACCATATATTTT CASSSWTGGYGNTIYF
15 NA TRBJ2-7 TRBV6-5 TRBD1 TGTGCCAGCAGAATCCCGGGACAGGGGCGCTACGAGCAGTACTTC CASRIPGQGRYEQYF
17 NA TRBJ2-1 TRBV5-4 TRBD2 TGTGCCAGCAGCTTGTTACTAGCGGGAGGTTCCTACAATGAGCAGTTCTTC CASSLLLAGGSYNEQFF
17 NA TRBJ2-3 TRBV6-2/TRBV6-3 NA TGTGCCAGCAGTTACTCCCAGCGGAGGGCCTCTGCAGATACGCAGTATTTT CASSYSQRRASADTQYF
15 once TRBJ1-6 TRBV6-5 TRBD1 TGTGCCAGCAGGGTTGACAGGGGTGGTAATTCACCCCTCCACTTT CASRVDRGGNSPLHF
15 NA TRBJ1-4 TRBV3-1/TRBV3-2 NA TGTGCCAGCAGTCGGCAAACAGGGCTGGGTGAAAAACTGTTTTTT CASSRQTGLGEKLFF
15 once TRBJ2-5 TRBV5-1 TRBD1 TGCGCCAGCAGCTTAGAGACAGGGGTGGGGGAGACCCAGTACTTC CASSLETGVGETQYF
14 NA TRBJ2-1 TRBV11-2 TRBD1 TGTGCCAGCAGGTCTGGGACAGCTTTCAATGAGCAGTTCTTC CASRSGTAFNEQFF
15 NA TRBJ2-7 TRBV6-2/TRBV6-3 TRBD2 TGTGCCAGCAGATACTCTAGCGGGAGGCCCTACGAGCAGTACTTC CASRYSSGRPYEQYF
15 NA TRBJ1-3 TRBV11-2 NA TGTGCCAGCAGCCTCAACAGGTTCTCTGGAAACACCATATATTTT CASSLNRFSGNTIYF
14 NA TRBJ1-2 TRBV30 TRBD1 TGTGCCTGGACCAAGACAGGGGTTAACTATGGCTACACCTTC CAWTKTGVNYGYTF
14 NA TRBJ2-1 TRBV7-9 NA TGTGCCAGCAGCTACATCAGGCGGGGCAATGAGCAGTTCTTC CASSYIRRGNEQFF
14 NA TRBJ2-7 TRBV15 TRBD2 TGTGCCACCAGCAGCAGCGGGAGCGGTTACGAGCAGTACTTC CATSSSGSGYEQYF
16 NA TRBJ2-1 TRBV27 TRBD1 TGTGCCAGCACTTTACGCGGACAGGCCTCCTACAATGAGCAGTTCTTC CASTLRGQASYNEQFF
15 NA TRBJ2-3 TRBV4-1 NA TGCGCCAGCAGCCAGCGGGCAGTAAGGACAGATACGCAGTATTTT CASSQRAVRTDTQYF
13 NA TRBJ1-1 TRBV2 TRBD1 TGTGCCAGCAGCTTGGACAGGGCAACTGAAGCTTTCTTT CASSLDRATEAFF
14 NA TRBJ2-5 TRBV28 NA TGTGCCAGCAGTTTATCGGCAGGGGCAGAGACCCAGTACTTC CASSLSAGAETQYF
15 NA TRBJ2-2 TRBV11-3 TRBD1 TGTGCCAGCAGCCCTGACAGGGGGGGGGCCGGGGAGCTGTTTTTT CASSPDRGGAGELFF
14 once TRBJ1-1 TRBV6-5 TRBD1 TGTGCCAGCAGCCTAAACAGGGGTCACACTGAAGCTTTCTTT CASSLNRGHTEAFF
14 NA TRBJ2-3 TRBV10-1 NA TGCGCCAGCAGTGAGGGGACGGGGGCAGATACGCAGTATTTT CASSEGTGADTQYF
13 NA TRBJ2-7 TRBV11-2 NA TGTGCCAGCAGCTTAGATCATTCCTACGAGCAGTACTTC CASSLDHSYEQYF
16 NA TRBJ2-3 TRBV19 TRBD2 TGTGCCAGTAGTGGGACTAGAGTGGGTAACACAGATACGCAGTATTTT CASSGTRVGNTDTQYF
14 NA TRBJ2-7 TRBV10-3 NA TGTGCCATCAGTGAGTCGATTAACAGCTACGAGCAGTACTTC CAISESINSYEQYF
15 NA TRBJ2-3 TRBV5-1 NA TGCGCCAGCACCCGGCGGCGGGGTGGGACAGATACGCAGTATTTT CASTRRRGGTDTQYF
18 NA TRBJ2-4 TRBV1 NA TGCACCAAACTAGCCGGGACTAGCGGGAATATTGCCAAAAACATTCAGTACTTC CTKLAGTSGNIAKNIQYF
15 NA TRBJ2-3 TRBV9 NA TGTGCCAGCAGCGTAGCTCCGGGATCGGCAGATACGCAGTATTTT CASSVAPGSADTQYF
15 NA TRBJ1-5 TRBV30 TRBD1 TGTGCCTGGAGTTTAAGGACAGGTGGGAATCAGCCCCAGCATTTT CAWSLRTGGNQPQHF
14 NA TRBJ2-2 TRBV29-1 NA TGCAGCGTCCAGGGGAGTCGGAACACCGGGGAGCTGTTTTTT CSVQGSRNTGELFF
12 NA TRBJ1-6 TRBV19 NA TGTGCCAGTAGTATTCCCTCAGGACCCCTCCACTTT CASSIPSGPLHF
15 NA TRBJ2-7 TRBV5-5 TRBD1 TGTGCCAGCAGCTTTTATACAGGGGGCCGCGCTGGGCAGTACTTC CASSFYTGGRAGQYF
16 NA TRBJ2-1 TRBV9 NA TGTGCCAGCAGCAGAGCTAGCGTCCAATCGGGTAATGAGCAGTTCTTC CASSRASVQSGNEQFF
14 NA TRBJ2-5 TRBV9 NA TGTGCCAGCAGCGTCAAAGGGGGTCAAGAGACCCAGTACTTC CASSVKGGQETQYF
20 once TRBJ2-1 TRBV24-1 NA TGTGCCACCAGTGGTCAGGGCAATAATCCCGCCGCAACAACCTACAATGAGCAGTTCTTC CATSGQGNNPAATTYNEQFF
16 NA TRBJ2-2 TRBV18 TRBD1 TGTGCCAGCTCAACGCTACAGGGGACAGACACCGGGGAGCTGTTTTTT CASSTLQGTDTGELFF
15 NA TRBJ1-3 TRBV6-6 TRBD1 TGTGCCAGCAGTTACTCGACAGGGTCTGGAAACACCATATATTTT CASSYSTGSGNTIYF
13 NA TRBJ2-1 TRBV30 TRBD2 TGTGCCTGGAGTGTACTAGCGGACAATGAGCAGTTCTTC CAWSVLADNEQFF
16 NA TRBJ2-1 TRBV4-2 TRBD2 TGTGCCAGCAGCCAACAGCTAGCGGTACCCTACAATGAGCAGTTCTTC CASSQQLAVPYNEQFF
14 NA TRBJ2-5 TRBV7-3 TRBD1 TGTGCCAGCAGCATGGGGACAGCACAAGAGACCCAGTACTTC CASSMGTAQETQYF
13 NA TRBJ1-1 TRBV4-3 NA TGCGCCAGCAGCCAAGATGGGACACTTGAAGCTTTCTTT CASSQDGTLEAFF
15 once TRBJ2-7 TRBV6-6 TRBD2 TGTGCCAGCAGTCGCGAACTAGCGGGAGCTGGCGAGCAGTACTTC CASSRELAGAGEQYF
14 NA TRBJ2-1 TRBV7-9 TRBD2 TGTGCCAGCAGCTTTGGTAGCGGGATATACGAGCAGTTCTTC CASSFGSGIYEQFF
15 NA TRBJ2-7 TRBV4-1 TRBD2 TGCGCCAGCAGCCAAGAACCTAGCGGTTCCTACGAGCAGTACTTC CASSQEPSGSYEQYF
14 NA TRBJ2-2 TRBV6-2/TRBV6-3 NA TGTGCCAGCAGTTACCGGGGAGGCACCGGGGAGCTGTTTTTT CASSYRGGTGELFF
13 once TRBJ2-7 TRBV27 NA TGTGCCAGCAGTCTGGCAGGGCCGAACGAGCAGTACTTC CASSLAGPNEQYF
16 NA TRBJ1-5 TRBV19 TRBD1 TGTGCCAGTAGGGGACAGGGCGCGCCGGGCAATCAGCCCCAGCATTTT CASRGQGAPGNQPQHF
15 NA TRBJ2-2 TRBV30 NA TGTGCCTGGAGAGAGATGGGCAGTGACACCGGGGAGCTGTTTTTT CAWREMGSDTGELFF
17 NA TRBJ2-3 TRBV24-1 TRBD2 TGTGCCACCAGTGATCCAAAACTAGCGGGAGGTACAGATACGCAGTATTTT CATSDPKLAGGTDTQYF
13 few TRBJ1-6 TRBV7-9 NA TGTGCCAGCAGCTTAGCGTTCAGATCACCCCTCCACTTT CASSLAFRSPLHF
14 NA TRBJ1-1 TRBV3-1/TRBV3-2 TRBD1 TGTGCCAGCAGCCTCCCAGGGGGGCGAACTGAAGCTTTCTTT CASSLPGGRTEAFF
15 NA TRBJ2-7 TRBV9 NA TGTGCCAGCAGGATACAGGAGGGCAGACCTTACGAGCAGTACTTC CASRIQEGRPYEQYF